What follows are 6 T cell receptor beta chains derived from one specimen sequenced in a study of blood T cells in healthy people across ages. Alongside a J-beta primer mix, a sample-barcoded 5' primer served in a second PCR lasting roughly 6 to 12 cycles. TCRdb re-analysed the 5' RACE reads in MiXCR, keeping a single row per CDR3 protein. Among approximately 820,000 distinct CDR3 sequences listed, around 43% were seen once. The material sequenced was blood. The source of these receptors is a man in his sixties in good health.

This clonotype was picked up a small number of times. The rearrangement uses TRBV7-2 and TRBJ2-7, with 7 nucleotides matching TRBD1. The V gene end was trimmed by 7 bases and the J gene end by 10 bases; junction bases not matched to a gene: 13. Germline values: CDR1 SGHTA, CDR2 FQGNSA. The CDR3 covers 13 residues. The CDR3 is CASNRDSLGIQYF. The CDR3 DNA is TGTGCCAGCAACCGGGACAGCCTTGGGATTCAGTACTTC.

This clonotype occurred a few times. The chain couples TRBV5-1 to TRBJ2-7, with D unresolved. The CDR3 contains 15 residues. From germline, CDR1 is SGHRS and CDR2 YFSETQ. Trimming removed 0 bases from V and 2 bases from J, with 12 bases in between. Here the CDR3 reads CASSLGASSTYEQYF. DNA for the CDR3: TGCGCCAGCAGCTTGGGTGCCTCCTCCACCTACGAGCAGTACTTC.

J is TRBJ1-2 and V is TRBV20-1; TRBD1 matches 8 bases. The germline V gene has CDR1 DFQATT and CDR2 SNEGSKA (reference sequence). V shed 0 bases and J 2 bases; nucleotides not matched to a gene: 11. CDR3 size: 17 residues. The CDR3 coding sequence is TGCAGTGCTAGAGAAAGGTTTCACCAGGGGGCGAACTATGGCTACACCTTC. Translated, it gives CSARERFHQGANYGYTF.

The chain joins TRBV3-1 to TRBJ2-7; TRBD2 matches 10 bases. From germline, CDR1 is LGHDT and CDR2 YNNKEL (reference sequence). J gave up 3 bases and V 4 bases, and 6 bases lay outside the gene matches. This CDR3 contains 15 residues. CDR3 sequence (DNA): TGTGCCAGCAGCCCTACTAGCGGGAAAAACTACGAGCAGTACTTC. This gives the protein CASSPTSGKNYEQYF.

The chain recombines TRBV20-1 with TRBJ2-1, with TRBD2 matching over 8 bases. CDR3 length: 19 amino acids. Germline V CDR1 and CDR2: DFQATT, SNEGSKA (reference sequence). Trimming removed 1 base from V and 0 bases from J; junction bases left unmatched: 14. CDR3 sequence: CSARALSLVAGSSYNEQFF. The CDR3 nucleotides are TGCAGTGCTAGAGCTTTGTCACTGGTAGCGGGGAGCTCCTACAATGAGCAGTTCTTC.

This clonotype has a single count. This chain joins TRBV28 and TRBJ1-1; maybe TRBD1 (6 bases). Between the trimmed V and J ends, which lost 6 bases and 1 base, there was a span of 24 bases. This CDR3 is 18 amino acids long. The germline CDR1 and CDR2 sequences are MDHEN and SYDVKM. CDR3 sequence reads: CASRYTVGSARGNTEAFF. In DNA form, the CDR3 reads TGTGCCAGCAGATACACTGTCGGTTCAGCCAGGGGGAACACTGAAGCTTTCTTT.